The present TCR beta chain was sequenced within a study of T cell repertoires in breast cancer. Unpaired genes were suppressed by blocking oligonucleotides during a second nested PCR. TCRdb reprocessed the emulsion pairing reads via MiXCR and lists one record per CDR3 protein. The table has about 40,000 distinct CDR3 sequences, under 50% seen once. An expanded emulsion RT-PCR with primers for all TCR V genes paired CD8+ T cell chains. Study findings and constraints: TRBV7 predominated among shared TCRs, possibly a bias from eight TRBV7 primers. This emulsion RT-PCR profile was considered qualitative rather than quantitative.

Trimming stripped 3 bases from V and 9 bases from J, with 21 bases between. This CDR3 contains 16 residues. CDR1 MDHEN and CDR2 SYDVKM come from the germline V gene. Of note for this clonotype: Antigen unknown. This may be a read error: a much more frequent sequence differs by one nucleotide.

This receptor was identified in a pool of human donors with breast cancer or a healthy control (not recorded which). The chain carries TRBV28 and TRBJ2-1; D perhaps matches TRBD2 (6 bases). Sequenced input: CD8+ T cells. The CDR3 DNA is TGTGCCAGCAGTTTTGGACGTCACGACGGGAGCAGTGAGCAGTTCTTC. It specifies CASSFGRHDGSSEQFF.